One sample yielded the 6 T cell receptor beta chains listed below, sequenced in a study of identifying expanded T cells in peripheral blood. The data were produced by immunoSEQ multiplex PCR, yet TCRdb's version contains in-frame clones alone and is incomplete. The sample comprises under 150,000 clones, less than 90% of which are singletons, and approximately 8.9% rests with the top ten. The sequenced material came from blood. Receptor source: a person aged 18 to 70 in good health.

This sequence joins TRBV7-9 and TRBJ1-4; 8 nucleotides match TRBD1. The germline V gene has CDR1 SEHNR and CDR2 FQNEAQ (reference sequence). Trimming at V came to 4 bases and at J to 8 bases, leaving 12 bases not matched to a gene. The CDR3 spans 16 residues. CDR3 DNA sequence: TGTGCCAGCAGCTCCGACAGGGGCTATCATCTGGAAAAACTGTTTTTT. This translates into CASSSDRGYHLEKLFF.

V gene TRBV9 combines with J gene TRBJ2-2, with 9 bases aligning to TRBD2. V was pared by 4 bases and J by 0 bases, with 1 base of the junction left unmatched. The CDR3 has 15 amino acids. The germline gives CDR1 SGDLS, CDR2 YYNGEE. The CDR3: CASSSSGTNTGELFF. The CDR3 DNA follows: TGTGCCAGCAGCTCTAGCGGGACGAACACCGGGGAGCTGTTTTTT. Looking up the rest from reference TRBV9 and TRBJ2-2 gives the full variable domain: DSGVTQTPKHLITATGQRVTLRCSPRSGDLSVYWYQQSLDQGLQFLIQYYNGEERAKGNILERFSAQQFPDLHSELNLSSLELGDSALYFCASSSSGTNTGELFFGEGSRLTVL.

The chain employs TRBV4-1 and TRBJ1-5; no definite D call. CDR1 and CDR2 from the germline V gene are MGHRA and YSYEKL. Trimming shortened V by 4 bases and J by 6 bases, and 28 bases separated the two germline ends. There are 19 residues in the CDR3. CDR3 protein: CASSPLAGLLAGFRQPQHF. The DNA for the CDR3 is TGCGCCAGCAGCCCTTTGGCCGGGTTACTCGCGGGTTTCCGTCAGCCCCAGCATTTT.

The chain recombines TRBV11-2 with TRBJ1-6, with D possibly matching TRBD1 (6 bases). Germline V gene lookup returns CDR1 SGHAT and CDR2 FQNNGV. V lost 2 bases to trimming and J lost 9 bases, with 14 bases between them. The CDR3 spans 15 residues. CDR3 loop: CASSLRGSAGSPLHF. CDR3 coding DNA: TGTGCCAGCAGCTTAAGGGGGTCCGCGGGTTCACCCCTCCACTTT.

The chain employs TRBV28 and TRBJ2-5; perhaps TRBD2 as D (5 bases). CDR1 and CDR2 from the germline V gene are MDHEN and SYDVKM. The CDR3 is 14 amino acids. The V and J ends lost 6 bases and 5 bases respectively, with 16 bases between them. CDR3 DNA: TGTGCCAGCAGCCCCCAAGTTCCGGGGGAGACCCAGTACTTC. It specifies CASSPQVPGETQYF.

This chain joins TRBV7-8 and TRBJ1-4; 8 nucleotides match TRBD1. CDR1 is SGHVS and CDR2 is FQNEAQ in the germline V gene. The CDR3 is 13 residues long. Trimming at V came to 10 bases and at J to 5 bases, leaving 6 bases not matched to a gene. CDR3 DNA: TGTGCCACCCAGGGGGCCACCAATGAAAAACTGTTTTTT. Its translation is CATQGATNEKLFF.